This T cell receptor beta chain was profiled in a study of T cells in Graves' hyperthyroidism and ophthalmopathy. In the study overall: The blood sample was taken at first diagnosis, before treatment began.

It was uncontrolled infection, other autoimmune disease, pregnancy or lactation that excluded patients. The germline V gene has CDR1 LGHDT and CDR2 YNNKEL (reference sequence). Unmatched junction bases numbered 4, after V lost 4 bases and J lost 4 bases. This CDR3 is 14 amino acids long. Regarding the study as a whole: Stable hyperthyroidism was separated from ophthalmopathy by a model based on 13 V-J features.

There are a few counts of this clonotype. The antigen is unknown. Amplification yielded TCR beta CDR3 regions, with RNA transcripts as the source. TCR CDR3 underwent first-round RT-PCR with the HTBI primer set. TCRdb analysed the multiplex PCR reads with MiXCR anew, one entry per CDR3 protein. The repertoire holds some 530,000 distinct CDR3 sequences, with about 20% as singletons. The chain couples TRBV3-1 to TRBJ2-5; TRBD1 aligns across 9 bases. The material sequenced was blood. This clonotype was sampled from a woman aged 70-85 years with Graves' ophthalmopathy. CDR3 coding DNA: TGTGCCAGCAGCCGGGACAGGGCTCGAGAGACCCAGTACTTC. Translation: CASSRDRARETQYF.